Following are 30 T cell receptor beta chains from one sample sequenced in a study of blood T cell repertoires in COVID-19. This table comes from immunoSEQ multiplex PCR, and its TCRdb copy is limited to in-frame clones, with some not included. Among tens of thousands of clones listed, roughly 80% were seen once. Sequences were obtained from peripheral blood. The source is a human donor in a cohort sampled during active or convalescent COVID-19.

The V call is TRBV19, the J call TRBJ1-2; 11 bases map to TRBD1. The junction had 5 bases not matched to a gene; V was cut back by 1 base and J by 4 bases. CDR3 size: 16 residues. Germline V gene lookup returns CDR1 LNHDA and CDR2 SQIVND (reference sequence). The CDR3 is CASSIASGQGAYGYTF. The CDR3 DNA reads TGTGCCAGTAGTATAGCATCCGGACAGGGGGCCTATGGCTACACCTTC.

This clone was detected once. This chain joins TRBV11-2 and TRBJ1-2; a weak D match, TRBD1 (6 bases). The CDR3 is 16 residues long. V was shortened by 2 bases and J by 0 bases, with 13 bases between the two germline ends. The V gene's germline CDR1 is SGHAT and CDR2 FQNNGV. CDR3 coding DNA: TGTGCCAGCAGCTTACTGACAGGCAAAACTAACTATGGCTACACCTTC. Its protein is CASSLLTGKTNYGYTF. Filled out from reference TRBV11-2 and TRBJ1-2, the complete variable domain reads EAGVAQSPRYKIIEKRQSVAFWCNPISGHATLYWYQQILGQGPKLLIQFQNNGVVDDSQLPKDRFSAERLKGVDSTLKIQPAKLEDSAVYLCASSLLTGKTNYGYTFGSGTRLTVV.

Here the CDR3 reads CASSAMTGSNTEAFF. Here the CDR3 DNA reads TGCGCCAGCAGCGCGATGACAGGGTCGAACACTGAAGCTTTCTTT. The rearrangement uses TRBV5-1 and TRBJ1-1, with 7 bases fitting TRBD1. The germline gives CDR1 SGHRS, CDR2 YFSETQ. The CDR3 spans 15 residues. V shed 4 bases and J 1 base; nucleotides not matched to a gene: 7. The whole variable domain, remainder taken from reference TRBV5-1 and TRBJ1-1, is KAGVTQTPRYLIKTRGQQVTLSCSPISGHRSVSWYQQTPGQGLQFLFEYFSETQRNKGNFPGRFSGRQFSNSRSEMNVSTLELGDSALYLCASSAMTGSNTEAFFGQGTRLTVV.

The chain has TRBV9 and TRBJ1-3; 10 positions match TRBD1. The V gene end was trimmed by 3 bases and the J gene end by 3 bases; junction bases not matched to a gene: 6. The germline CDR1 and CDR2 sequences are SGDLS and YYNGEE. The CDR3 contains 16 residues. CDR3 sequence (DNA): TGTGCCAGCAGCGCGGGACAGGGGCGGATTGGAAACACCATATATTTT. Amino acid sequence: CASSAGQGRIGNTIYF.

This CDR3 reads CASSPRQGSTEAFF. The CDR3 DNA sequence: TGTGCCAGCAGCCCCAGACAGGGGAGTACTGAAGCTTTCTTT. This chain connects TRBV11-3 to TRBJ1-1; TRBD1 matches 8 bases. Germline values: CDR1 SGHNT, CDR2 YENEEA. V lost 5 bases, J lost 5 bases, and 7 bases stayed unmatched. The CDR3 sequence is 14 residues long. Looking up the rest from reference TRBV11-3 and TRBJ1-1 gives the full variable domain: EAGVVQSPRYKIIEKKQPVAFWCNPISGHNTLYWYLQNLGQGPELLIRYENEEAVDDSQLPKDRFSAERLKGVDSTLKIQPAELGDSAVYLCASSPRQGSTEAFFGQGTRLTVV.

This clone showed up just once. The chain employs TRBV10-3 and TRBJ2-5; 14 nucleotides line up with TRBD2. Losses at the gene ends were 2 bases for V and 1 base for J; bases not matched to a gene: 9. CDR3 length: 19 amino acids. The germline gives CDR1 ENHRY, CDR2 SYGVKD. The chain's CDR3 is CAISEAGLAGGNRQETQYF. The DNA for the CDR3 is TGTGCCATCAGTGAGGCTGGACTAGCGGGGGGAAACCGCCAAGAGACCCAGTACTTC.

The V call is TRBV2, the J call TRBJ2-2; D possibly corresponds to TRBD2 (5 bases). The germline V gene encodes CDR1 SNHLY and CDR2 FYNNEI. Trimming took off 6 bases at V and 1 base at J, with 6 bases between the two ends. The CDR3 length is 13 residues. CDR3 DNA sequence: TGTGCCAGCAGCCGGGGGAACACCGGGGAGCTGTTTTTT. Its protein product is CASSRGNTGELFF.

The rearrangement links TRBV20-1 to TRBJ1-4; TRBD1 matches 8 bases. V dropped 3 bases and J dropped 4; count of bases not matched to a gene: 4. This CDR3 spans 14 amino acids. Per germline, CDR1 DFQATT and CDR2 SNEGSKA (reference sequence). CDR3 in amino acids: CSASPGGRNEKLFF. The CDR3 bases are TGCAGTGCTAGTCCAGGGGGCCGTAATGAAAAACTGTTTTTT.

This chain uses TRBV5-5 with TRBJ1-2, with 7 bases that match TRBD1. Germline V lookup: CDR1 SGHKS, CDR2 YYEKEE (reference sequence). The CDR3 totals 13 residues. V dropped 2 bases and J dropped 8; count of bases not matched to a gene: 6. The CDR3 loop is CASSLGQVAGYTF. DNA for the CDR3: TGTGCCAGCAGCTTAGGACAGGTAGCCGGCTACACCTTC.

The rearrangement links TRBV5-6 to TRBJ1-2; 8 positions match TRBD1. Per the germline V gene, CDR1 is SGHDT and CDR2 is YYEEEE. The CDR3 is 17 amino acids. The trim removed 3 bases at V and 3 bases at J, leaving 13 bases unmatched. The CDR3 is CASSSPRLDRADYGYTF. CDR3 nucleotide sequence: TGTGCCAGCAGCTCGCCCAGACTGGACAGGGCAGACTATGGCTACACCTTC.

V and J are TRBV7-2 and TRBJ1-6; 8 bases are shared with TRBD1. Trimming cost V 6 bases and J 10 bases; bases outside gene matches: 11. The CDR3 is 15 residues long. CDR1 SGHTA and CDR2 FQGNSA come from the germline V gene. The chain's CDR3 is CASSPVTGQVSPLHF. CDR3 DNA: TGTGCCAGCAGTCCCGTGACGGGACAGGTATCACCCCTCCACTTT.

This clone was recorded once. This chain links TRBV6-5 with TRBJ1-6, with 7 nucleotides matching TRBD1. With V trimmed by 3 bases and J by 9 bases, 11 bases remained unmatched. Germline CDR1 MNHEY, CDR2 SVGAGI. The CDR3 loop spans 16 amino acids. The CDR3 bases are TGTGCCAGCAGTTATGAAGCCCGGGCAGGGGGTTCACCCCTCCACTTT. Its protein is CASSYEARAGGSPLHF.

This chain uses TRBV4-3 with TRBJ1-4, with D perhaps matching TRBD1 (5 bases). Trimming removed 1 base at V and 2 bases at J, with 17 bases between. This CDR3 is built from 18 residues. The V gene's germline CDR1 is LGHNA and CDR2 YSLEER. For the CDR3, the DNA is TGCGCCAGCAGCCAAGCAGGGCAGGGCTCGGGTACTAATGAAAAACTGTTTTTT. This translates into CASSQAGQGSGTNEKLFF.

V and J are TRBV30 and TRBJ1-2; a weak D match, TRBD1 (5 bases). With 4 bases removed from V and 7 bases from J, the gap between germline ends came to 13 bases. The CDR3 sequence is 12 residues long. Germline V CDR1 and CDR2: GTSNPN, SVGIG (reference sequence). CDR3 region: CAWNGVRGGYTF. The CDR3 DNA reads TGTGCCTGGAATGGGGTAAGGGGTGGCTACACCTTC.

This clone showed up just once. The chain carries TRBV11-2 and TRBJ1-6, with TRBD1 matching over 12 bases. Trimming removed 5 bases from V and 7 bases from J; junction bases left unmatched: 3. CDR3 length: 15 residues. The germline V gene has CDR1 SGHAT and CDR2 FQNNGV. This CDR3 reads CASSPGTGGNSPLHF. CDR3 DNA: TGTGCCAGCAGCCCAGGGACAGGGGGCAATTCACCCCTCCACTTT. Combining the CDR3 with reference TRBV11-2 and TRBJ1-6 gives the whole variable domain EAGVAQSPRYKIIEKRQSVAFWCNPISGHATLYWYQQILGQGPKLLIQFQNNGVVDDSQLPKDRFSAERLKGVDSTLKIQPAKLEDSAVYLCASSPGTGGNSPLHFGNGTRLTVT.

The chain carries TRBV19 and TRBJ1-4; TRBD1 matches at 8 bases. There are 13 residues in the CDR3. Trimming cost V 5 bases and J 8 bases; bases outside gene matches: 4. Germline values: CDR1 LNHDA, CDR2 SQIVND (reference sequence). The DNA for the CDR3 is TGTGCCAGTAGTCCTCACAGGGGGGAAAAACTGTTTTTT. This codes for CASSPHRGEKLFF.

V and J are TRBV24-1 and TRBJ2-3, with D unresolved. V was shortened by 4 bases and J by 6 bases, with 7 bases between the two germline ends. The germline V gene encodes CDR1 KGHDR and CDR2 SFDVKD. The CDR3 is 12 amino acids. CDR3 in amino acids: CATSDFLDTQYF. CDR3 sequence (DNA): TGTGCCACCAGTGACTTTTTGGATACGCAGTATTTT.

Here the CDR3 reads CASSSSGTGKTGELFF. DNA of the CDR3: TGTGCCAGCAGCTCATCCGGGACAGGGAAGACCGGGGAGCTGTTTTTT. The gene calls are TRBV5-6 and TRBJ2-2, with TRBD1 identical over 9 bases. Germline CDR1 and CDR2: SGHDT and YYEEEE. The CDR3 totals 16 residues. V lost 3 bases, J lost 5 bases, and 8 bases stayed unmatched.

CDR3 residues: CASSFDRGGGYTF. The CDR3, as DNA: TGTGCCAGCAGCTTCGACAGGGGAGGTGGCTACACCTTC. V gene TRBV5-4 combines with J gene TRBJ1-2; TRBD1 agrees at 8 bases. V shed 2 bases and J 7 bases; nucleotides not matched to a gene: 4. The CDR3 totals 13 residues. The germline V gene encodes CDR1 SGHNT and CDR2 YYREEE (reference sequence). Looking up the rest from reference TRBV5-4 and TRBJ1-2 gives the full variable domain: ETGVTQSPTHLIKTRGQQVTLRCSSQSGHNTVSWYQQALGQGPQFIFQYYREEENGRGNFPPRFSGLQFPNYSSELNVNALELDDSALYLCASSFDRGGGYTFGSGTRLTVV.

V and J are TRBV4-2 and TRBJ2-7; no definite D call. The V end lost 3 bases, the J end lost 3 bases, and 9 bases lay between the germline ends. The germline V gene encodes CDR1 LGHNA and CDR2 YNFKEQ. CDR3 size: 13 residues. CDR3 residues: CASSQAWSYEQYF. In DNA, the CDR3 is TGTGCCAGCAGCCAGGCCTGGAGCTACGAGCAGTACTTC.

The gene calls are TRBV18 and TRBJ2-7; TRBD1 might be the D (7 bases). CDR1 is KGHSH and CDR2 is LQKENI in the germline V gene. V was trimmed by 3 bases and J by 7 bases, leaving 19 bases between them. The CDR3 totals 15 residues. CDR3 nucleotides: TGTGCCAGCTCACCTCCCCAGGGGGGTCCTAGAGAGCAGTACTTC. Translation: CASSPPQGGPREQYF.

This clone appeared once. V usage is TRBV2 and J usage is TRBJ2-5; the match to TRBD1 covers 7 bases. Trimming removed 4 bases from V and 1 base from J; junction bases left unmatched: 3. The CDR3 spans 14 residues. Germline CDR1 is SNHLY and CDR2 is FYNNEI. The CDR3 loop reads CASSARGLQETQYF. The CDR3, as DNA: TGTGCCAGCAGTGCAAGGGGGCTCCAAGAGACCCAGTACTTC.

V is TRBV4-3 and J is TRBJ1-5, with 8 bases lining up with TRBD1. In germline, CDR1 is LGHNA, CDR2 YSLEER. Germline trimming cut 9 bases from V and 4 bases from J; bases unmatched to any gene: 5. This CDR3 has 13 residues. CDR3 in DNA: TGCGCCAGTTCACAGGGGGAAAATCAGCCCCAGCATTTT. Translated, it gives CASSQGENQPQHF.

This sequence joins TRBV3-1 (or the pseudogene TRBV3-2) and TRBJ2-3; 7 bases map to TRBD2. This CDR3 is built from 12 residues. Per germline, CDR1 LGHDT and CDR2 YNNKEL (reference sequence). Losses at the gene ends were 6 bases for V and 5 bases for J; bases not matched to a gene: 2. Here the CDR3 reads CASRASGDTQYF. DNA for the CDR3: TGTGCCAGCAGGGCTAGCGGAGATACGCAGTATTTT.

The DNA of the CDR3 is TGTGCCAGCTCACCGACCCAGGGTGGGTCCACTGAAGCTTTCTTT. This translates into CASSPTQGGSTEAFF. This chain links TRBV18 with TRBJ1-1, with D possibly TRBD1 on 5 matching bases. With 3 bases removed from V and 4 bases from J, the gap between germline ends came to 15 bases. Germline V gene data show CDR1 as KGHSH and CDR2 as LQKENI. The CDR3 contains 15 residues.

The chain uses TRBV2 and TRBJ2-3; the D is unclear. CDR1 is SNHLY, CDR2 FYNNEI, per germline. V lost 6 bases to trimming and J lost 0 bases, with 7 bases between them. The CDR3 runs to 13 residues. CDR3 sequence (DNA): TGTGCCAGCAGAATCCTTAGCACAGATACGCAGTATTTT. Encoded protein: CASRILSTDTQYF.

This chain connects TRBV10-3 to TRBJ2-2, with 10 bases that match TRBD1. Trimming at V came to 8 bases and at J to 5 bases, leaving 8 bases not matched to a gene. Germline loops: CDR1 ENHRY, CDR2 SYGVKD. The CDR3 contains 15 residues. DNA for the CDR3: TGTGCCATCGAGTCCGGGACAGGGGAAACCGGGGAGCTGTTTTTT. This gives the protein CAIESGTGETGELFF.

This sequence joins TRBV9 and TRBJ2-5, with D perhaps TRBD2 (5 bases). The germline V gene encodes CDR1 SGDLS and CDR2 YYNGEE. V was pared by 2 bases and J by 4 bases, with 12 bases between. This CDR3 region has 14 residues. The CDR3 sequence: CASSVSSDSETQYF. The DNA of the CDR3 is TGTGCCAGCAGCGTGAGTAGCGATTCAGAGACCCAGTACTTC.

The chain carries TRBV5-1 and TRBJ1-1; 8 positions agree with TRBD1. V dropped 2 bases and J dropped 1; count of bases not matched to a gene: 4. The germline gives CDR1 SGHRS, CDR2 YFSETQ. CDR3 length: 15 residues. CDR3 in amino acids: CASSFAGQGNTEAFF. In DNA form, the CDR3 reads TGCGCCAGCAGCTTCGCAGGACAGGGGAACACTGAAGCTTTCTTT.

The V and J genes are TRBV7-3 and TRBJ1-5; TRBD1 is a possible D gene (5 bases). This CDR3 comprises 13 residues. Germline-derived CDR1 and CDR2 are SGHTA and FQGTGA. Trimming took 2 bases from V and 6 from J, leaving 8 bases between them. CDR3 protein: CASSLAQGQPQHF. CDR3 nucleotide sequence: TGTGCCAGCAGCTTAGCCCAGGGTCAGCCCCAGCATTTT.